One sample yielded the 28 T cell receptor beta chains listed below, sequenced in a study of cytomegalovirus exposure and HLA in healthy donors. PCR amplification relied on 60 Vbeta primers (plus 13 Jbeta primers). Generated by immunoSEQ multiplex PCR, the TCRdb table keeps only in-frame clones and is missing some. The sample yields some 150,000 clones, about four fifths seen once. What was sequenced was PBMCs. The source is a male donor in good health and CMV-seronegative.

This clone was observed a handful of times. The rearrangement uses TRBV6-5 and TRBJ2-1, with 7 bases fitting TRBD1. The CDR3 totals 13 residues. J gave up 6 bases and V 5 bases, and 4 bases lay outside the gene matches. CDR1 is MNHEY and CDR2 is SVGAGI in the germline V gene. The CDR3 sequence: CASSRQGSNEQFF. The CDR3, as DNA: TGTGCCAGCAGTCGACAGGGTAGCAATGAGCAGTTCTTC.

The V and J genes are TRBV14 and TRBJ1-2; the D gene is possibly TRBD1 (6 bases). CDR1 and CDR2 from the germline V gene are SGHDN and FVKESK. Trimming took 1 base from V and 1 from J, leaving 10 bases between them. This CDR3 comprises 15 residues. The CDR3 spells CASSQVTGLNYGYTF. The CDR3 coding sequence is TGTGCCAGCAGCCAAGTGACAGGCCTTAACTATGGCTACACCTTC. The variable domain in full, completed from reference TRBV14 and TRBJ1-2, reads EAGVTQFPSHSVIEKGQTVTLRCDPISGHDNLYWYRRVMGKEIKFLLHFVKESKQDESGMPNNRFLAERTGGTYSTLKVQPAELEDSGVYFCASSQVTGLNYGYTFGSGTRLTVV.

The V call is TRBV7-9, the J call TRBJ2-3; D ambiguous. V was trimmed by 4 bases and J by 0 bases, leaving 8 bases between them. Looked up from germline, CDR1 is SEHNR and CDR2 is FQNEAQ (reference sequence). The length of the CDR3 is 14 residues. The CDR3 region has the DNA TGTGCCAGCAGCTCCTCTATAAGCACAGATACGCAGTATTTT. As protein: CASSSSISTDTQYF.

The chain employs TRBV18 and TRBJ1-2; 9 bases agree with TRBD1. Germline CDR1 is KGHSH and CDR2 is LQKENI. Trimming at V came to 1 base and at J to 6 bases, leaving 3 bases not matched to a gene. The CDR3 extends over 14 amino acids. The CDR3: CASSPLDRGDGYTF. CDR3 DNA sequence: TGTGCCAGCTCACCACTGGACAGGGGAGATGGCTACACCTTC.

The chain uses TRBV28 and TRBJ1-1; no firm D call. The CDR3 is 12 residues long. The ends were cut back, 1 base at V and 11 bases at J, with 11 bases in the middle. CDR1 is MDHEN and CDR2 is SYDVKM in the germline V gene. The CDR3 DNA reads TGTGCCAGCAGTTTATCCAGTACGCGGGCTTTCTTT. Amino acid sequence: CASSLSSTRAFF.

The J gene is TRBJ1-2, the V gene TRBV27; TRBD1 matches 7 bases. The CDR3 totals 15 residues. Germline lookup yields CDR1 MNHEY and CDR2 SMNVEV (reference sequence). V lost 3 bases, J lost 3 bases, and 7 bases stayed unmatched. This chain's CDR3 is CASSFAGTDHYGYTF. The CDR3 DNA is TGTGCCAGCAGTTTTGCGGGGACAGACCACTATGGCTACACCTTC.

The chain recombines TRBV6-1 with TRBJ2-1; D is unresolved. The V and J ends lost 6 bases and 6 bases respectively, with 9 bases between them. From germline, CDR1 is MNHNS and CDR2 SASEGT. The CDR3 spans 12 residues. CDR3 in DNA: TGTGCCAGCAGCAAGAGTACCAATGAGCAGTTCTTC. Residues: CASSKSTNEQFF.

The rearrangement links TRBV7-8 to TRBJ2-3, with unresolved D. Germline V gene lookup returns CDR1 SGHVS and CDR2 FQNEAQ. V was trimmed by 2 bases and J by 1 base, leaving 10 bases between them. The CDR3 extends over 15 amino acids. The CDR3 is CASSLTTHRTDTQYF. The CDR3 DNA reads TGTGCCAGCAGCTTAACTACTCATCGCACAGATACGCAGTATTTT. Full variable domain (outside the CDR3, taken from reference TRBV7-8 and TRBJ2-3): GAGVSQSPRYKVAKRGQDVALRCDPISGHVSLFWYQQALGQGPEFLTYFQNEAQLDKSGLPSDRFFAERPEGSVSTLKIQRTQQEDSAVYLCASSLTTHRTDTQYFGPGTRLTVL.

V gene TRBV18 combines with J gene TRBJ2-7, with TRBD1 identical over 9 bases. The V gene end was trimmed by 3 bases and the J gene end by 4 bases; junction bases not matched to a gene: 7. CDR1 and CDR2 from the germline V gene are KGHSH and LQKENI. This CDR3 is built from 15 residues. In DNA form, the CDR3 reads TGTGCCAGCTCACCCGGGACAGGGATCCTATACGAGCAGTACTTC. It codes for CASSPGTGILYEQYF. The full variable domain, in which reference TRBV18 and TRBJ2-7 provide the parts outside the CDR3, is NAGVMQNPRHLVRRRGQEARLRCSPMKGHSHVYWYRQLPEEGLKFMVYLQKENIIDESGMPKERFSAEFPKEGPSILRIQQVVRGDSAAYFCASSPGTGILYEQYFGPGTRLTVT.

This clone came up a few times. The V call is TRBV5-4, the J call TRBJ2-7; D is possibly TRBD1 (6 bases). The germline CDR1 and CDR2 sequences are SGHNT and YYREEE (reference sequence). The CDR3 length is 12 residues. Trimming removed 2 bases at V and 7 bases at J, with 10 bases between. As DNA, the CDR3 is TGTGCCAGCAGCTTAGTAGGGGGAGAGCAGTACTTC. Protein: CASSLVGGEQYF. Full variable domain (remainder filled in from reference TRBV5-4 and TRBJ2-7): ETGVTQSPTHLIKTRGQQVTLRCSSQSGHNTVSWYQQALGQGPQFIFQYYREEENGRGNFPPRFSGLQFPNYSSELNVNALELDDSALYLCASSLVGGEQYFGPGTRLTVT.

The rearrangement uses TRBV18 and TRBJ1-1; 8 bases are shared with TRBD1. V dropped 3 bases and J dropped 4; count of bases not matched to a gene: 10. CDR1 and CDR2 from the germline V gene are KGHSH and LQKENI. The CDR3 contains 16 residues. Written as DNA, the CDR3 is TGTGCCAGCTCACCCGGCGCAGGGGGCGGTTTCACTGAAGCTTTCTTT. This gives the protein CASSPGAGGGFTEAFF.

The rearrangement links TRBV6-1 to TRBJ2-5, with a possible D match to TRBD2 (7 bases). Germline loops: CDR1 MNHNS, CDR2 SASEGT. The CDR3 length is 16 residues. The V gene lost 0 bases and the J gene lost 2 bases, with 13 bases spanning the gap. CDR3 sequence reads: CASSEAGGRGQETQYF. The CDR3 nucleotides read TGTGCCAGCAGTGAAGCGGGGGGGCGCGGGCAAGAGACCCAGTACTTC.

The chain has TRBV5-4 and TRBJ1-1, with D possibly TRBD1 on 6 matching bases. V dropped 1 base and J dropped 10 bases, with 26 bases sitting between them. The germline CDR1 and CDR2 sequences are SGHNT and YYREEE (reference sequence). CDR3 length: 17 residues. Here the CDR3 reads CASSLKIQDSGSWGAFF. The CDR3 DNA reads as TGTGCCAGCAGCTTGAAGATCCAGGACAGTGGCTCTTGGGGAGCTTTCTTT.

CDR3 in DNA: TGTGCCAGCAGCTTAGTTCAGGGGGCCGGGGAGCTGTTTTTT. Amino acids: CASSLVQGAGELFF. The J gene is TRBJ2-2, the V gene TRBV11-1; TRBD1 agrees at 7 bases. J was trimmed by 6 bases and V by 1 base; bases with no gene match: 2. CDR1 and CDR2 (germline): SGHAT, FQDESV (reference sequence). This CDR3 is 14 amino acids long.

This chain uses TRBV19 with TRBJ1-1, with TRBD1 identical over 9 bases. CDR3 length equals 15 residues. Germline-derived CDR1 and CDR2 are LNHDA and SQIVND (reference sequence). V was clipped by 5 bases and J by 4 bases; unmatched bases: 8. CDR3 sequence (DNA): TGTGCCAGTAGTGCCACAGGGGGCAGGGTCACTGAAGCTTTCTTT. It translates to CASSATGGRVTEAFF.

The chain joins TRBV28 to TRBJ2-7; weak D call: TRBD2 (6 bases). Looked up from germline, CDR1 is MDHEN and CDR2 is SYDVKM. The V and J ends lost 3 bases and 2 bases respectively, with 14 bases between them. The CDR3 runs 15 residues. CDR3 sequence reads: CASSFIPEGAYEQYF. Written as DNA, the CDR3 is TGTGCCAGCAGTTTCATCCCGGAGGGTGCCTACGAGCAGTACTTC.

The gene calls are TRBV9 and TRBJ2-5; TRBD1 agrees at 8 bases. Germline values: CDR1 SGDLS, CDR2 YYNGEE. The CDR3 length is 16 residues. The J segment lost 2 bases and the V segment lost 0 bases, leaving 6 bases of the junction unmatched. The CDR3 DNA follows: TGTGCCAGCAGCGTAGGGGTGGGACAGGCACAAGAGACCCAGTACTTC. It is translated as CASSVGVGQAQETQYF. Full variable domain (outside the CDR3, taken from reference TRBV9 and TRBJ2-5): DSGVTQTPKHLITATGQRVTLRCSPRSGDLSVYWYQQSLDQGLQFLIQYYNGEERAKGNILERFSAQQFPDLHSELNLSSLELGDSALYFCASSVGVGQAQETQYFGPGTRLLVL.

The J gene is TRBJ2-3, the V gene TRBV27, with 10 nucleotides matching TRBD2. Unmatched junction bases numbered 8, after V lost 5 bases and J lost 3 bases. In germline, CDR1 is MNHEY, CDR2 SMNVEV (reference sequence). The CDR3 totals 16 residues. CDR3 DNA: TGTGCCAGCAGTCCTCAAGCAGCGGGAGGGACAGATACGCAGTATTTT. Encoded protein: CASSPQAAGGTDTQYF.

This chain connects TRBV10-2 to TRBJ1-5; 8 nucleotides align to TRBD1. CDR1 and CDR2 (germline): WSHSY, SAAADI. With V trimmed by 1 base and J by 4 bases, 6 bases remained unmatched. The CDR3 is 16 amino acids. In DNA form, the CDR3 reads TGCGCCAGCAGTGAGTATCCGCAGGGGGCGAATCAGCCCCAGCATTTT. Its translation is CASSEYPQGANQPQHF.

The gene calls are TRBV28 and TRBJ2-7; TRBD1 matches at 7 bases. This CDR3 is 14 amino acids long. Unmatched junction bases numbered 6, after V lost 5 bases and J lost 2 bases. The V gene's germline CDR1 is MDHEN and CDR2 SYDVKM. CDR3 sequence: CASSPAGTAYEQYF. DNA of the CDR3: TGTGCCAGCAGTCCCGCCGGGACAGCCTACGAGCAGTACTTC.

This clone has just one count. The chain is built from TRBV2 and TRBJ1-3; D is unclear. The ends were cut back, 1 base at V and 0 bases at J, with 7 bases in the middle. Per germline, CDR1 SNHLY and CDR2 FYNNEI. The CDR3 is 15 residues long. CDR3 bases: TGTGCCAGCAGTGAAGGAGTCTACTCTGGAAACACCATATATTTT. Its translation is CASSEGVYSGNTIYF.

The chain combines TRBV15 with TRBJ1-2, with D unresolved. Germline-derived CDR1 and CDR2 are LNHNV and YYDKDF (reference sequence). This CDR3 has 14 amino acids. Trimming shortened V by 8 bases and J by 1 base, and 14 bases separated the two germline ends. CDR3 region: CATLRAGSNYGYTF. The DNA for the CDR3 is TGTGCCACCCTTCGAGCGGGGAGTAACTATGGCTACACCTTC.

This clone has only a few counts. The rearrangement joins TRBV19 to TRBJ2-6, with 7 bases matching TRBD1. The germline CDR1 and CDR2 sequences are LNHDA and SQIVND (reference sequence). V was clipped by 8 bases and J by 1 base; unmatched bases: 8. The CDR3 is 16 amino acids. The CDR3 region is CASGFGQASGANVLTF. The CDR3 DNA is TGTGCCAGTGGCTTCGGACAGGCTTCTGGGGCCAACGTCCTGACTTTC.

The J gene is TRBJ2-3, the V gene TRBV5-1, with a tentative D call TRBD2 (7 bases). The CDR3 has 15 amino acids. Deletions cut 6 bases from V and 6 bases from J, with 20 bases between. CDR1 and CDR2 from the germline V gene are SGHRS and YFSETQ. CDR3: CASKTGLAGADTQYF. In DNA, the CDR3 is TGCGCCAGCAAAACCGGACTTGCGGGGGCTGATACGCAGTATTTT. Drawing the rest from reference TRBV5-1 and TRBJ2-3, the complete variable domain is KAGVTQTPRYLIKTRGQQVTLSCSPISGHRSVSWYQQTPGQGLQFLFEYFSETQRNKGNFPGRFSGRQFSNSRSEMNVSTLELGDSALYLCASKTGLAGADTQYFGPGTRLTVL.

This clone is a singleton in its sample. The CDR3 region has the DNA TGTGCCAGCAGTCCGGCACCCGGGACAGGCCTACCCGGGCAGTACTTC. It codes for CASSPAPGTGLPGQYF. This chain joins TRBV28 and TRBJ2-7; 8 nucleotides align to TRBD1. This CDR3 has 16 amino acids. With 5 bases clipped from V and 9 bases from J, the junction kept 18 bases outside the gene matches. Germline loops: CDR1 MDHEN, CDR2 SYDVKM.

The chain has TRBV28 and TRBJ1-5, with 7 bases identical to TRBD1. Germline V CDR1 and CDR2: MDHEN, SYDVKM. CDR3 length: 15 amino acids. V was pared by 5 bases and J by 4 bases, with 8 bases of the junction left unmatched. The CDR3 here is CASSGGDSTNQPQHF. The CDR3 DNA reads TGTGCCAGCAGTGGCGGGGACAGCACTAATCAGCCCCAGCATTTT.

The chain couples TRBV18 to TRBJ1-5, with 12 bases that match TRBD1. Germline V gene sequence: CDR1 KGHSH, CDR2 LQKENI. J was trimmed by 6 bases and V by 2 bases; bases with no gene match: 2. The CDR3 runs to 15 residues. DNA of the CDR3: TGTGCCAGCTCACCAGGGACAGGGGGCAGTCAGCCCCAGCATTTT. Protein sequence: CASSPGTGGSQPQHF.

This rearrangement joins TRBV4-1 to TRBJ2-5, with a tentative D call TRBD1 (7 bases). The J call may be faulty, since TRBJ2-7 better matches the DNA end. From germline, CDR1 is MGHRA and CDR2 YSYEKL. This CDR3 has 17 amino acids. In DNA, the CDR3 is TGCGCCAGCAGCCAGCTCCCAGGGGGGCGCTTCTCCTACGAGCAGTACTTC. It specifies CASSQLPGGRFSYEQYF.